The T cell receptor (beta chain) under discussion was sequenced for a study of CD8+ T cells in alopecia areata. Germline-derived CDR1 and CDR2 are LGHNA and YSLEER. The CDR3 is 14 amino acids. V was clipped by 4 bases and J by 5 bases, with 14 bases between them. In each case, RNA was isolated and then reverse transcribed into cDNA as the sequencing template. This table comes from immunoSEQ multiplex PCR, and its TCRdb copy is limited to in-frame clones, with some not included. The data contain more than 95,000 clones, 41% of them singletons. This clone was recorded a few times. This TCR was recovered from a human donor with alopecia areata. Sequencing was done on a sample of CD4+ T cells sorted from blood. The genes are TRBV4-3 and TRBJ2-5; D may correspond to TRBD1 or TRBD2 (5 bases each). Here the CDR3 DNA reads TGCGCCAGCAGCCCCCGCTTCGGGGCGGAGACCCAGTACTTC. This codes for CASSPRFGAETQYF.